This is a list of T cell receptor beta chains from one sample in a study of T cells in Graves' hyperthyroidism and ophthalmopathy. TCRdb reanalysed the multiplex PCR reads using MiXCR and keeps one entry per CDR3 protein. Here the sample spans some 570,000 distinct CDR3 sequences, 12% to 15% being singletons. Sequencing was performed on blood. These receptors all come from a woman aged 18-29 years with Graves' ophthalmopathy. The CDR3 runs from the conserved cysteine through the conserved F or W. Fields, in order: J gene, clone size, D gene, V gene, CDR3 protein, CDR3 DNA. A D gene is named only where the DNA matches it firmly. Part of the rows lack a size; the others show once, few, many or a class for expanded clones.

>TRBJ1-1|many|NA|TRBV20-1
CSAREGAQLNTEAFF
TGCAGTGCTAGGGAGGGAGCACAGCTGAACACTGAAGCTTTCTTT
>TRBJ1-2|few|NA|TRBV5-5
CASSLDGRQRFYGYTF
TGTGCCAGCAGCTTGGACGGAAGGCAACGCTTCTATGGCTACACCTTC
>TRBJ2-5|many|TRBD1|TRBV13
CASSLAGQGGETQYF
TGTGCCAGCAGCTTAGCCGGACAGGGTGGAGAGACCCAGTACTTC
>TRBJ2-3|NA|TRBD1|TRBV4-1
CASSQGTGTGPTDTQYF
TGCGCCAGCAGCCAAGGGACAGGGACGGGGCCCACAGATACGCAGTATTTT
>TRBJ1-1|NA|NA|TRBV18
CASSPRTGLLKNTEAFF
TGTGCCAGCTCACCACGCACAGGTCTTCTTAAGAACACTGAAGCTTTCTTT
>TRBJ1-2|many|NA|TRBV28
CASSFFGLTGYTF
TGTGCCAGCAGTTTTTTTGGGTTAACTGGCTACACCTTC
>TRBJ2-1|many|TRBD2|TRBV7-9
CASRGLAGGGSYNEQFF
TGTGCCAGCCGGGGACTAGCGGGAGGAGGGTCCTACAATGAGCAGTTCTTC
>TRBJ1-1|many|TRBD1|TRBV7-9
CASSFGQAGTRAFF
TGTGCCAGCAGCTTCGGACAGGCGGGAACCCGGGCTTTCTTT
>TRBJ2-2|NA|NA|TRBV5-4
CASSLRVPGGELFF
TGTGCCAGCAGCTTGCGGGTTCCAGGGGGGGAGCTGTTTTTT
>TRBJ2-5|NA|NA|TRBV5-8
CASSSPRGESQETQYF
TGTGCCAGCAGCTCCCCGAGGGGGGAGTCCCAAGAGACCCAGTACTTC
>TRBJ1-5|many|NA|TRBV20-1
CSAAKGVHQPQHF
TGCAGTGCCGCGAAGGGTGTACATCAGCCCCAGCATTTT
>TRBJ1-1|few|NA|TRBV7-3
CASSSKPYGQNTEAFF
TGTGCCAGCAGCTCCAAACCGTATGGGCAGAACACTGAAGCTTTCTTT
>TRBJ2-5|many|NA|TRBV20-1
CSARGPEETGTQYF
TGCAGTGCTCGGGGCCCAGAGGAGACGGGGACCCAGTACTTC
>TRBJ2-2|few|NA|TRBV10-3
CAISERGVRGTGELFF
TGTGCCATCAGTGAGAGGGGGGTCCGCGGCACCGGGGAGCTGTTTTTT
>TRBJ1-6|many|TRBD1|TRBV12-3/TRBV12-4
CASSPHIAGTGGSPLHF
TGTGCCAGCAGCCCTCATATCGCCGGGACAGGGGGATCACCCCTCCACTTT
>TRBJ1-5|few|NA|TRBV5-5
CASSSTLQQGDGNQPQHF
TGTGCCAGCAGCTCAACGCTACAACAGGGCGACGGCAATCAGCCCCAGCATTTT
>TRBJ2-7|few|NA|TRBV5-6
CASSLDPGTWEQYF
TGTGCCAGCAGCTTGGATCCAGGGACGTGGGAGCAGTACTTC
>TRBJ2-6|few|NA|TRBV6-2/TRBV6-3
CASSYGLVQGGSESSGANVLTF
TGTGCCAGCAGTTACGGACTAGTTCAAGGGGGGAGCGAGAGCTCTGGGGCCAACGTCCTGACTTTC
>TRBJ2-7|few|NA|TRBV6-5
CASSYSIKYRQGPSGGYEQYF
TGTGCCAGCAGTTACTCCATTAAATATAGACAGGGTCCCTCAGGGGGGTACGAGCAGTACTTC
>TRBJ2-1|many|NA|TRBV2
CASDFHNEQFF
TGTGCCTCCGACTTTCACAATGAGCAGTTCTTC
>TRBJ2-1|many|TRBD2|TRBV27
CASTTSGGNPYNEQFF
TGTGCCAGCACTACTAGCGGGGGGAACCCCTACAATGAGCAGTTCTTC
>TRBJ2-2|NA|TRBD2|TRBV4-3
CASSMGEGGTGELFF
TGCGCCAGCAGCATGGGGGAGGGTGGGACCGGGGAGCTGTTTTTT
>TRBJ2-1|many|TRBD2|TRBV7-9
CASSLPTSGSKNEQFF
TGTGCCAGCAGCTTACCGACTAGCGGGAGTAAAAATGAGCAGTTCTTC
>TRBJ2-2|NA|NA|TRBV28
CTSSQGWTGELFF
TGTACCAGCAGTCAGGGTTGGACCGGGGAGCTGTTTTTT